This T cell receptor beta chain came from a study of T cell responses to AZD1222 COVID-19 vaccine. Clones were sequenced by immunoSEQ multiplex PCR, and TCRdb holds only the in-frame ones, with some missing. The table shows about 150,000 clones, with about 93% occurring only once. Germline V lookup: CDR1 MNHEY, CDR2 SVGAGI. CDR3 length equals 13 residues. V lost 8 bases and J 8 bases, leaving 13 bases between the germline ends. This TCR came from an adult in good health. The sequencing used peripheral blood, collected on day 0 of AZD1222 vaccination. The chain carries TRBV6-5 and TRBJ1-6; maybe TRBD1 (5 bases). The CDR3 DNA is TGTGCCAGCGCTGGGACGGGTGATTCACCCCTCCACTTT. This translates into CASAGTGDSPLHF.